What follows are 32 T cell receptor beta chains derived from one specimen sequenced in a study of blood T cell repertoires in COVID-19 (dated by TCRdb to about 2020). Library creation used the immunoSEQ multiplex PCR assay. Sourced from immuneACCESS, this table was stored by TCRdb with only in-frame sequences that have V and J called. A share of the clones is absent; for the studies checked, an unresolved V gene accounts for under half, and the remainder has no known explanation. Within this sample are a few hundred thousand clones, with more than 65% of them counted one time only. Of the sample, roughly 3% falls within the top ten clones. The source material was peripheral blood. These receptors all come from a woman aged 18-30 years with acute or convalescent COVID-19.

J is TRBJ2-4 and V is TRBV21-1; the table's D call TRBD2 went unverified against the DNA. TRBV21-1 is noted as a pseudogene. CDR3 length: 18 residues. The CDR3 region is CASSKNPSGRAEKNIQYF. The CDR3 DNA reads TGTGCCAGCAGCAAAAATCCTAGCGGGAGGGCCGAGAAAAACATTCAGTACTTC.

V is TRBV3-1 (or the pseudogene TRBV3-2) and J is TRBJ1-6, with D tentatively TRBD1 (5 bases). This CDR3 has 15 residues. The germline gives CDR1 LGHDT, CDR2 YNNKEL (reference sequence). Trimming took off 5 bases at V and 7 bases at J, with 15 bases between the two ends. This chain's CDR3 is CASSSRGGINSPLHF. The DNA of the CDR3 is TGTGCCAGCAGCTCCCGGGGGGGGATAAATTCACCCCTCCACTTT.

The genes are TRBV5-1 and TRBJ1-1, with 11 bases lining up with TRBD1. The CDR3 totals 19 residues. Trimming took 1 base from V and 2 from J; bases not matched to a gene: 13. The germline CDR1 and CDR2 sequences are SGHRS and YFSETQ. CDR3 amino acids: CASSLIWGQGVGGNTEAFF. The CDR3 DNA is TGCGCCAGCAGCTTGATTTGGGGACAGGGGGTTGGTGGTAACACTGAAGCTTTCTTT.

The chain is built from TRBV7-2 and TRBJ2-2, with 9 bases identical to TRBD2. J gave up 7 bases and V 3 bases, and 6 bases lay outside the gene matches. Germline lookup yields CDR1 SGHTA and CDR2 FQGNSA. The CDR3 contains 15 residues. CDR3 nucleotide sequence: TGTGCCAGCAGCTTTGATAGCGGGAGTGACGGGGAGCTGTTTTTT. It yields the protein CASSFDSGSDGELFF.

The chain has TRBV2 and TRBJ2-3, with TRBD2 matching 9 bases. This CDR3 has 15 amino acids. The germline gives CDR1 SNHLY, CDR2 FYNNEI. V lost 6 bases and J lost 2; bases outside the gene matches: 6. The CDR3, as DNA: TGTGCCAGCAGGGGACTAGCCCTAACCACAGATACGCAGTATTTT. Its protein product is CASRGLALTTDTQYF.

The chain employs TRBV6-1 and TRBJ1-5; TRBD1 might be the D (6 bases). Trimming took off 3 bases at V and 0 bases at J, with 12 bases between the two ends. Per germline, CDR1 MNHNS and CDR2 SASEGT. This CDR3 has 16 residues. This chain's CDR3 is CASSDAAGVSNQPQHF. The CDR3 nucleotides read TGTGCCAGCAGTGACGCCGCAGGGGTTAGCAATCAGCCCCAGCATTTT.

This chain joins TRBV4-3 and TRBJ1-2, with D unclear. With 4 bases removed from V and 2 bases from J, the gap between germline ends came to 8 bases. CDR3 length equals 13 residues. Germline V CDR1 and CDR2: LGHNA, YSLEER. CDR3 sequence (DNA): TGCGCCAGCAGCCTGGCGGCAAACTATGGCTACACCTTC. It encodes CASSLAANYGYTF.

This clone showed up just once. This chain connects TRBV6-5 to TRBJ2-2; D unclear. The CDR3 has 14 residues. V lost 8 bases, J lost 5 bases, and 15 bases lay in between. Germline-derived CDR1 and CDR2 are MNHEY and SVGAGI. The CDR3 spells CASGPGFLTGELFF. For the CDR3, the DNA is TGTGCCAGCGGCCCCGGGTTCCTGACCGGGGAGCTGTTTTTT.

The chain has TRBV19 and TRBJ2-3; TRBD2 agrees at 7 bases. Germline V CDR1 and CDR2: LNHDA, SQIVND (reference sequence). Trimming at V came to 4 bases and at J to 1 base, leaving 8 bases not matched to a gene. This CDR3 has 16 amino acids. This CDR3 is CASSRGWAGGTDTQYF. The CDR3 bases are TGTGCCAGTAGTAGGGGCTGGGCGGGAGGCACAGATACGCAGTATTTT.

This clone is a singleton in its sample. The J gene is TRBJ1-2, the V gene TRBV2; D unclear. V was cut by 6 bases and J by 4 bases, with 18 bases left in between. CDR1 and CDR2 from the germline V gene are SNHLY and FYNNEI. The CDR3 runs 15 residues. CDR3 region: CASRAGGPTSYGYTF. For the CDR3, the DNA is TGTGCCAGCAGGGCGGGTGGCCCTACAAGCTATGGCTACACCTTC.

The rearrangement links TRBV7-9 to TRBJ2-1, with TRBD2 as a possible D gene (6 bases). Per germline, CDR1 SEHNR and CDR2 FQNEAQ (reference sequence). CDR3 length: 12 residues. V lost 7 bases to trimming and J lost 4 bases, with 8 bases between them. The CDR3 spells CASKGLYNEQFF. CDR3 nucleotide sequence: TGTGCCAGCAAGGGACTTTACAATGAGCAGTTCTTC. Full variable domain (missing parts from reference TRBV7-9 and TRBJ2-1): DTGVSQNPRHKITKRGQNVTFRCDPISEHNRLYWYRQTLGQGPEFLTYFQNEAQLEKSRLLSDRFSAERPKGSFSTLEIQRTEQGDSAMYLCASKGLYNEQFFGPGTRLTVL.

This sequence joins TRBV15 and TRBJ2-2; D possibly corresponds to TRBD1 (6 bases). CDR3 length: 15 residues. V was pared by 5 bases and J by 5 bases, with 15 bases between. Germline lookup yields CDR1 LNHNV and CDR2 YYDKDF (reference sequence). CDR3 nucleotide sequence: TGTGCCACCAGCGATTATTCAGGGGTAACCGGGGAGCTGTTTTTT. Translation gives CATSDYSGVTGELFF.

The J gene is TRBJ1-1, the V gene TRBV6-5; D not certain. Trimming took 1 base from V and 0 from J, leaving 9 bases between them. The length of the CDR3 is 15 residues. Germline V gene lookup returns CDR1 MNHEY and CDR2 SVGAGI. CDR3: CASSYYRGLNTEAFF. The CDR3 region has the DNA TGTGCCAGCAGTTACTACCGGGGTTTGAACACTGAAGCTTTCTTT.

V gene TRBV5-1 combines with J gene TRBJ2-7; the D gene is possibly TRBD1 (5 bases). Germline V lookup: CDR1 SGHRS, CDR2 YFSETQ. The CDR3 spans 15 residues. Trimming removed 1 base from V and 5 bases from J, with 16 bases in between. CDR3 DNA: TGCGCCAGCAGCTTGAGGGCAGGGATGGCCCACGAGCAGTACTTC. It codes for CASSLRAGMAHEQYF.

This chain uses TRBV9 with TRBJ2-2; tentative D call: TRBD1 (5 bases). V lost 1 base and J lost 0, with 7 bases in between. The CDR3 has 15 residues. Germline loops: CDR1 SGDLS, CDR2 YYNGEE. As DNA, the CDR3 is TGTGCCAGCAGCGTAACAGGAGCGAACACCGGGGAGCTGTTTTTT. Its protein product is CASSVTGANTGELFF.

The rearrangement uses TRBV28 and TRBJ1-1; D unresolved. The germline gives CDR1 MDHEN, CDR2 SYDVKM. Trimming removed 2 bases at V and 0 bases at J, with 13 bases between. The CDR3 length is 16 residues. CDR3 in amino acids: CASSLPHSLMNTEAFF. In DNA, the CDR3 is TGTGCCAGCAGTTTACCCCACAGTCTCATGAACACTGAAGCTTTCTTT.

This chain joins TRBV10-1 and TRBJ2-3; 10 bases fit TRBD2. Losses at the gene ends were 3 bases for V and 5 bases for J; bases not matched to a gene: 14. CDR1 WNHNN and CDR2 SYGVQD come from the germline V gene (reference sequence). There are 18 residues in the CDR3. CDR3 amino acids: CASSDSVKAGGHQDTQYF. The DNA for the CDR3 is TGCGCCAGCAGTGATTCCGTCAAAGCGGGAGGGCATCAAGATACGCAGTATTTT.

The chain has TRBV2 and TRBJ1-4; weak D call: TRBD1 (5 bases). V lost 4 bases to trimming and J lost 7 bases, with 10 bases between them. The CDR3 has 13 amino acids. Germline V gene sequence: CDR1 SNHLY, CDR2 FYNNEI. The CDR3 here is CASSVLGGEKLFF. The CDR3 nucleotides are TGTGCCAGCAGTGTTTTGGGGGGTGAAAAACTGTTTTTT.

This clone was seen a few times. This chain connects TRBV28 to TRBJ2-1, with 12 bases identical to TRBD2. V was pared by 7 bases and J by 2 bases, with 3 bases of the junction left unmatched. The CDR3 loop spans 15 amino acids. Germline lookup yields CDR1 MDHEN and CDR2 SYDVKM. CDR3 sequence (DNA): TGTGCCAGCACCCGGACTAGCGGGGCCTACAATGAGCAGTTCTTC. Protein product: CASTRTSGAYNEQFF.

The chain is built from TRBV10-3 and TRBJ1-2; 10 bases match TRBD1. With V trimmed by 6 bases and J by 6 bases, 4 bases remained unmatched. The CDR3 spans 13 residues. Looked up from germline, CDR1 is ENHRY and CDR2 is SYGVKD. CDR3 loop: CAISAGTGDGYTF. The DNA of the CDR3 is TGTGCCATCAGCGCCGGGACAGGGGATGGCTACACCTTC.

The V call is TRBV5-4, the J call TRBJ2-1, with TRBD1 matching over 11 bases. Germline assignment: CDR1 SGHNT and CDR2 YYREEE (reference sequence). V was clipped by 3 bases and J by 6 bases; unmatched bases: 2. CDR3 size: 14 residues. CDR3 in amino acids: CASSSGTGGNEQFF. The CDR3, as DNA: TGTGCCAGCAGCTCAGGGACAGGGGGCAATGAGCAGTTCTTC.

The V call is TRBV5-1, the J call TRBJ2-5; tentatively, D is TRBD2 (5 bases). The CDR3 has 13 residues. The germline V and J ends were trimmed by 4 bases and 4 bases, with 11 bases remaining between them. CDR1 and CDR2 from the germline V gene are SGHRS and YFSETQ. This CDR3 is CASSPDFGETQYF. CDR3 bases: TGCGCCAGCAGCCCGGACTTCGGAGAGACCCAGTACTTC.

This clone was counted many times. The J gene is TRBJ2-7, the V gene TRBV5-1; D may be TRBD2 (5 bases). Per germline, CDR1 SGHRS and CDR2 YFSETQ. The CDR3 is 14 residues long. V was pared by 5 bases and J by 0 bases, with 12 bases between. The CDR3 spells CASRPDWLSYEQYF. The CDR3 coding sequence is TGCGCCAGCAGACCGGACTGGCTCTCCTACGAGCAGTACTTC.

This clone was seen a single time. The J gene is TRBJ1-2, the V gene TRBV6-5, with unresolved D. The CDR3 contains 16 residues. Germline values: CDR1 MNHEY, CDR2 SVGAGI. V lost 0 bases and J lost 2, with 13 bases in between. The DNA for the CDR3 is TGTGCCAGCAGTTACTCCCCCCGGGGTATGAACTATGGCTACACCTTC. Translating gives CASSYSPRGMNYGYTF.

The chain joins TRBV4-1 to TRBJ2-7; the D gene is possibly TRBD1 (5 bases). Germline V lookup: CDR1 MGHRA, CDR2 YSYEKL. The CDR3 covers 14 residues. V shed 0 bases and J shed 3 bases, with 9 bases lying between them. CDR3 amino acids: CASSQDRGFYEQYF. The CDR3 nucleotides read TGCGCCAGCAGCCAAGATAGGGGATTCTACGAGCAGTACTTC.

The rearrangement joins TRBV9 to TRBJ2-2; 9 bases line up with TRBD2. Germline V lookup: CDR1 SGDLS, CDR2 YYNGEE. V was clipped by 0 bases and J by 5 bases; unmatched bases: 11. This CDR3 has 18 amino acids. CDR3 sequence reads: CASSVATGGGRGTGELFF. For the CDR3, the DNA is TGTGCCAGCAGCGTAGCTACGGGCGGCGGGAGGGGTACCGGGGAGCTGTTTTTT.

The CDR3 DNA reads TGCGCCAGCAGCCAAGAACCCCCGGGCCGCGGGAGACGGGATGAGCAGTTCTTC. This codes for CASSQEPPGRGRRDEQFF. The chain uses TRBV4-1 and TRBJ2-1; 7 positions match TRBD2. The CDR3 spans 18 residues. CDR1 is MGHRA, CDR2 YSYEKL, per germline. V shed 0 bases and J 8 bases; nucleotides not matched to a gene: 16.

CDR3 residues: CASSSPTGGTGELFF. CDR3 DNA sequence: TGTGCCAGCAGTTCCCCGACAGGGGGAACCGGGGAGCTGTTTTTT. The chain links TRBV28 to TRBJ2-2; 9 positions match TRBD1. After removal of 4 bases from V and 5 bases from J, the junction contained 5 bases not matched to a gene. From germline, CDR1 is MDHEN and CDR2 SYDVKM. This CDR3 spans 15 amino acids.

The V gene is TRBV5-1, the J gene TRBJ1-5; D is unresolved. In germline, CDR1 is SGHRS, CDR2 YFSETQ. There are 15 residues in the CDR3. V was trimmed by 3 bases and J by 4 bases, leaving 14 bases between them. CDR3 residues: CASSSRGDQNQPQHF. Here the CDR3 DNA reads TGCGCCAGCAGCTCACGGGGAGATCAGAATCAGCCCCAGCATTTT. Together with reference TRBV5-1 and TRBJ1-5, the CDR3 gives the full variable domain: KAGVTQTPRYLIKTRGQQVTLSCSPISGHRSVSWYQQTPGQGLQFLFEYFSETQRNKGNFPGRFSGRQFSNSRSEMNVSTLELGDSALYLCASSSRGDQNQPQHFGDGTRLSIL.

The CDR3 sequence is CASSTDPGQGFELFF. CDR3 nucleotide sequence: TGCGCCAGCAGCACGGATCCGGGACAGGGTTTTGAACTGTTTTTT. The chain links TRBV5-1 to TRBJ1-4; 9 bases are a match to TRBD1. This CDR3 is built from 15 residues. With 4 bases clipped from V and 12 bases from J, the junction kept 13 bases outside the gene matches. Germline loops: CDR1 SGHRS, CDR2 YFSETQ.

This chain joins TRBV19 and TRBJ2-7; 9 bases align to TRBD2. The V segment lost 5 bases and the J segment 5 bases; nucleotides outside the gene matches: 7. This CDR3 has 14 residues. The germline CDR1 and CDR2 sequences are LNHDA and SQIVND (reference sequence). The CDR3 DNA reads TGTGCCAGTAGTTCTAGCGGGAAGCCAAACGAGCAGTACTTC. Translation gives CASSSSGKPNEQYF.

The rearrangement joins TRBV19 to TRBJ2-2, with 9 bases aligning to TRBD2. From germline, CDR1 is LNHDA and CDR2 SQIVND (reference sequence). The length of the CDR3 is 16 residues. V was clipped by 5 bases and J by 0 bases; unmatched bases: 4. The DNA for the CDR3 is TGTGCCAGTAGTGCTAGCGGGGCGGCGAACACCGGGGAGCTGTTTTTT. It yields the protein CASSASGAANTGELFF.